Each of the 11 T cell receptor beta chains below was sequenced from the same sample in a study of human T cells and chemical hapten exposure. MiXCR, run by TCRdb on the RACE reads, gives a single entry per CDR3 protein. The sample shows tens of thousands of distinct CDR3 sequences, about 6.7% of them seen only once. Regarding time point: pre-sensitization, week 0. Treatment noted: therapeutic diphenylcyclopropenone sensitization with weekly scalp DPC. The starting material was whole blood, obtained in connection with sensitization to the hapten diphenylcyclopropenone (DPC). The receptors stem from a woman in her 30s with alopecia areata. Some clones in this sample may be carry-over from other donors' samples.

This clonotype was detected many times. This rearrangement joins TRBV7-3 to TRBJ1-6; the D is unclear. V was trimmed by 2 bases and J by 7 bases, leaving 6 bases between them. Germline V gene data show CDR1 as SGHTA and CDR2 as FQGTGA. The CDR3 is made up of 13 amino acids. Written as DNA, the CDR3 is TGTGCCAGCAGCTTACAACGAAATTCACCCCTCCACTTT. It specifies CASSLQRNSPLHF.

This clonotype was detected many times. The chain is built from TRBV7-6 and TRBJ1-2; TRBD1 aligns across 9 bases. The ends lost 4 bases at V and 5 bases at J; junction bases unmatched: 32. This CDR3 is built from 23 residues. Germline assignment: CDR1 SGHVS and CDR2 FNYEAQ. Here the CDR3 reads CASSSPNFSQNRGPVSYPYGYTF. The DNA of the CDR3 is TGTGCCAGCAGCTCCCCCAACTTTTCCCAGAACAGGGGGCCGGTCTCCTATCCTTATGGCTACACCTTC.

This clonotype has ten or more counts. The chain joins TRBV29-1 to TRBJ2-3; D possibly matches TRBD1 or TRBD2 (5 bases each). Trimming removed 4 bases at V and 0 bases at J, with 11 bases between. The CDR3 has 14 residues. CDR1 is SQVTM, CDR2 ANQGSEA, per germline. As DNA, the CDR3 is TGCAGCGTTGCTCTAGGGACCAGCACAGATACGCAGTATTTT. This sequence encodes CSVALGTSTDTQYF.

This clonotype is classed as medium-sized. This sequence joins TRBV6-4 and TRBJ2-3, with 8 positions matching TRBD1. The CDR3 runs 15 residues. CDR1 is MRHNA and CDR2 is SNTAGT in the germline V gene. V trimming: 3 bases; J trimming: 4 bases; junction bases outside the gene matches: 6. CDR3 sequence reads: CASSEAGQGADTQYF. The CDR3, as DNA: TGTGCCAGCAGTGAAGCCGGACAGGGTGCAGATACGCAGTATTTT.

This clonotype was counted at least ten times. The chain is built from TRBV20-1 and TRBJ2-3, with D possibly being TRBD1 (7 bases). Trimming pared 3 bases from V and 6 bases from J, leaving 16 bases between. The length of the CDR3 is 14 residues. Germline V lookup: CDR1 DFQATT, CDR2 SNEGSKA (reference sequence). CDR3 protein: CSASGGQTLDTQYF. CDR3 sequence (DNA): TGCAGTGCTAGCGGGGGACAGACCTTGGATACGCAGTATTTT.

Concerning this clonotype: With a much larger clone just one base away, this may be a read error. Because the CDR3 is missing its conserved closing phenylalanine or tryptophan, this is likely a read error. This chain links TRBV7-9 with TRBJ1-2; 10 bases line up with TRBD1. Germline V gene sequence: CDR1 SEHNR, CDR2 FQNEAQ (reference sequence). The J segment lost 2 bases and the V segment lost 7 bases, leaving 7 bases of the junction unmatched. The CDR3 contains 15 residues. CDR3 DNA sequence: TGTGCCAGCACTTCCGGGACAGGGGTAAACTATGGCTACACCATC. It codes for CASTSGTGVNYGYTI.

The sample holds many counts of this clonotype. The chain couples TRBV27 to TRBJ1-6, with D possibly TRBD1 on 5 matching bases. The CDR3 runs 15 residues. Germline CDR1 and CDR2: MNHEY and SMNVEV (reference sequence). Trimming shortened V by 3 bases and J by 5 bases, and 11 bases separated the two germline ends. CDR3 sequence: CASSLRGEDNSPLHF. As DNA, the CDR3 is TGTGCCAGCAGTTTGAGGGGAGAGGATAATTCACCCCTCCACTTT.

This clonotype was seen at least ten times. The chain carries TRBV29-1 and TRBJ2-3; 13 bases match TRBD2. Germline CDR1 SQVTM, CDR2 ANQGSEA. With V trimmed by 7 bases and J by 6 bases, 1 base remained unmatched. The CDR3 extends over 12 amino acids. The CDR3 DNA reads TGCAGCGGGGGACTAGCGGGGGATACGCAGTATTTT. Its translation: CSGGLAGDTQYF.

This clonotype appeared many times. This chain uses TRBV5-1 with TRBJ2-1; 8 nucleotides match TRBD2. CDR3 length: 15 amino acids. CDR1 and CDR2 from the germline V gene are SGHRS and YFSETQ. The V gene end was trimmed by 0 bases and the J gene end by 3 bases; junction bases not matched to a gene: 2. CDR3 region: CASSLGGGRYNEQFF. CDR3 bases: TGCGCCAGCAGCTTGGGCGGGGGGCGCTACAATGAGCAGTTCTTC.

J is TRBJ2-2 and V is TRBV6-1; 8 nucleotides match TRBD2. Germline V gene lookup returns CDR1 MNHNS and CDR2 SASEGT. V lost 7 bases to trimming and J lost 4 bases; unmatched junction nucleotides: 11. This CDR3 spans 16 amino acids. The CDR3 sequence: CASTIMGLAGTGELFF. For the CDR3, the DNA is TGTGCCAGCACCATCATGGGGCTAGCGGGCACCGGGGAGCTGTTTTTT.

At least ten counts were recorded for this clonotype. The chain links TRBV7-3 to TRBJ1-1; 7 nucleotides line up with TRBD1. There are 16 residues in the CDR3. In germline, CDR1 is SGHTA, CDR2 FQGTGA. J gave up 7 bases and V 1 base, and 12 bases lay outside the gene matches. The CDR3 spells CASSLRGDRTDSEAFF. In DNA, the CDR3 is TGTGCCAGCAGCTTAAGGGGGGACAGAACCGATAGTGAAGCTTTCTTT.